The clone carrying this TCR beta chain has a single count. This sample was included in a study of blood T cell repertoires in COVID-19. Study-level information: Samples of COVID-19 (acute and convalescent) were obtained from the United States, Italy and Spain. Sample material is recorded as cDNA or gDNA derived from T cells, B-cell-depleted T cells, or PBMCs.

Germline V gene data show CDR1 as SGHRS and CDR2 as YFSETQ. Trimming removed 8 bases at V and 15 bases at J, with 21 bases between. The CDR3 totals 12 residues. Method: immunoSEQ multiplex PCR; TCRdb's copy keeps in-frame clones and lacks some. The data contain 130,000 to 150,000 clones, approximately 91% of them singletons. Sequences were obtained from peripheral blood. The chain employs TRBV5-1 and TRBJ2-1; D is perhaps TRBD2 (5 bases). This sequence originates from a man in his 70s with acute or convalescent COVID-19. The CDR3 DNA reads TGCGCCAGTACCTCTAGCTTACAAGTTGCGTTCTTC. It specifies CASTSSLQVAFF.